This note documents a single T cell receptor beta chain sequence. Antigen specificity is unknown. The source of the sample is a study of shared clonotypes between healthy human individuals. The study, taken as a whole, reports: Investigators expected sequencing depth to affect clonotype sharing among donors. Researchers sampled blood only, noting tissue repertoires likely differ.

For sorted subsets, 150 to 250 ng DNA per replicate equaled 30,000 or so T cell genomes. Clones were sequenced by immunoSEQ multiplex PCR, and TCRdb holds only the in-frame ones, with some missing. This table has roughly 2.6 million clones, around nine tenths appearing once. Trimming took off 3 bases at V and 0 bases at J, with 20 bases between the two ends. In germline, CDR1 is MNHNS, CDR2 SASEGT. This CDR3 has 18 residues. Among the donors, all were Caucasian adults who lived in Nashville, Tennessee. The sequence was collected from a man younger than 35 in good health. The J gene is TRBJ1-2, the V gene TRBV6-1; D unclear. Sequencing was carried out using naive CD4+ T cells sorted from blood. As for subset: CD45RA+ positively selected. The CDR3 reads CASSDFMSPESTNYGYTF. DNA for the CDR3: TGTGCCAGCAGTGACTTTATGAGCCCGGAATCTACTAACTATGGCTACACCTTC.